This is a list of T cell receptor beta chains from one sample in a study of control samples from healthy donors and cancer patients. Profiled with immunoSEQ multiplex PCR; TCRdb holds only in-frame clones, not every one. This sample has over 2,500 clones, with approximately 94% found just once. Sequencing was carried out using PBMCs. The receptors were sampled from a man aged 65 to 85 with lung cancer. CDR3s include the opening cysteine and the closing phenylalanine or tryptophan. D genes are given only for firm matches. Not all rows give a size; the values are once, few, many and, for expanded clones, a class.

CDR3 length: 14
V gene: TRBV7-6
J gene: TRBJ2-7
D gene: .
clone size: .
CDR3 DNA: TGTGCCAGCAGCCCAGGTCCCATCCCCTACGAGCAGTACTTC
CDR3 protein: CASSPGPIPYEQYF

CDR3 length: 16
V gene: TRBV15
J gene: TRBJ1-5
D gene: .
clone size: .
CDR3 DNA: TGTGCCACCAGTAGTGGCGAGCGGGGCCGCAATCAGCCCCAGCATTTT
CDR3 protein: CATSSGERGRNQPQHF

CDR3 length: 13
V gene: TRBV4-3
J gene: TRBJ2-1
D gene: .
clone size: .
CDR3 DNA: TGCGCCAGCAGCCAAGAACCCACAAGTAGGCAGTTCTTC
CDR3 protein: CASSQEPTSRQFF

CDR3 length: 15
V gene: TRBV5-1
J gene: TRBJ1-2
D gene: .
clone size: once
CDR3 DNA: TGCGCCAGCAGCTTGGTGGATGGGGCCAACTATGGCTACACCTTC
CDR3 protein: CASSLVDGANYGYTF

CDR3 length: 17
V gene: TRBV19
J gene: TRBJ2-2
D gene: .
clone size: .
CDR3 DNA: TGTGCCAGTAATATGTGGAGGGGGGCCATTAGGTCCGGGGAGCTGTTTTTT
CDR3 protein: CASNMWRGAIRSGELFF

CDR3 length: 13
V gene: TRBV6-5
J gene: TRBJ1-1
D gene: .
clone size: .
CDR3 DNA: TGTGCCAGCAGTTACTCCGGGCGGCCTGAAGCTTTCTTT
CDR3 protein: CASSYSGRPEAFF

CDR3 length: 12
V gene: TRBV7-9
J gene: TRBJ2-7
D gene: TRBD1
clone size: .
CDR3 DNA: TGTGCCAGCGGGCAGGGGGCCTACGAGCAGTACTTC
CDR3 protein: CASGQGAYEQYF

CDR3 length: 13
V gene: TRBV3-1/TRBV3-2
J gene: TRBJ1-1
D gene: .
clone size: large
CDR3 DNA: TGTGCCAGCAGCCAAGTCTACAACACTGAAGCTTTCTTT
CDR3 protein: CASSQVYNTEAFF

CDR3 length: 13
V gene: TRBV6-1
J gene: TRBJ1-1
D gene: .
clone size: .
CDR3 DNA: TGTGCCAGCAGTGACAGGGCAAGCACTGAAGCTTTCTTT
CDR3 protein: CASSDRASTEAFF

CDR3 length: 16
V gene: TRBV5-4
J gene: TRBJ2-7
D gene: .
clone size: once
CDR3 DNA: TGTGCCAGCAGCTTGATTTTGCAGGGGGGCTCCTACGAGCAGTACTTC
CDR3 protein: CASSLILQGGSYEQYF

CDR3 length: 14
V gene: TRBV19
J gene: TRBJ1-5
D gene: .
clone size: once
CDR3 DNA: TGTGCCAGTAGTCTGGATGGGAGCAATCAGCCCCAGCATTTT
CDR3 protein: CASSLDGSNQPQHF

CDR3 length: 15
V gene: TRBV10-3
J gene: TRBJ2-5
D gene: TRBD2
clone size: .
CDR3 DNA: TGTGCCATCAGTGAGCCGGGACTAGCCCTAGAGACCCAGTACTTC
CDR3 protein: CAISEPGLALETQYF

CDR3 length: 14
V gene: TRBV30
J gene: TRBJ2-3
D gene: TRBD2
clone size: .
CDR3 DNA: TGTGCCTGGCGGGCAGCGGGGAGCACAGATACGCAGTATTTT
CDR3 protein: CAWRAAGSTDTQYF

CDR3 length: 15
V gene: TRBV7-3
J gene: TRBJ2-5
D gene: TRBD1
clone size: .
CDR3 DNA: TGTGCCAGCAGCTTAAGTCGCCAGGGGGAAGAGACCCAGTACTTC
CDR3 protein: CASSLSRQGEETQYF

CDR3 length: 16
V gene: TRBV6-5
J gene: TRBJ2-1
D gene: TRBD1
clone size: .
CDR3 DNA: TGTGCCAGCAGTTCAACGTCCAGGGGGTTCTACAATGAGCAGTTCTTC
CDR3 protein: CASSSTSRGFYNEQFF

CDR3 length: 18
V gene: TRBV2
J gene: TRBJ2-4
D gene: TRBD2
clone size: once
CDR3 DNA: TGTGCCAGCAGTGAAGAAACCGGTAGCGGGGGGGCCAAAAACATTCAGTACTTC
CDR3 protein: CASSEETGSGGAKNIQYF

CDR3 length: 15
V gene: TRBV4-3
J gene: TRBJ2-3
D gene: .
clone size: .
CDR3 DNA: TGCGCCAGCAGCCAAGCGACCGCTAGCACAGATACGCAGTATTTT
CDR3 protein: CASSQATASTDTQYF

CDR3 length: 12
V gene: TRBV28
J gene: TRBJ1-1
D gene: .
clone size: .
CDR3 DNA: TGTGCCAGCAGTTTGAGACGGCTTGAAGCTTTCTTT
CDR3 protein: CASSLRRLEAFF

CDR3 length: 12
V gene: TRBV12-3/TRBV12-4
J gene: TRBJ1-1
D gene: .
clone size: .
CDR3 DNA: TGTGCCAGCAGTTTCCTAAAAACTGAAGCTTTCTTT
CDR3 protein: CASSFLKTEAFF

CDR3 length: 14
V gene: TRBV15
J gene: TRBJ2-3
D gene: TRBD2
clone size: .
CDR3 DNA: TGTGCCACCAGCATCACTAGCGGCACAGATACGCAGTATTTT
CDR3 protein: CATSITSGTDTQYF

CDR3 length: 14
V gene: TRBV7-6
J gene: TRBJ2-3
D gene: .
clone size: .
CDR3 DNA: TGTGCCAGCAGCCCTCGAGGAGATCAAGATACGCAGTATTTT
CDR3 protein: CASSPRGDQDTQYF

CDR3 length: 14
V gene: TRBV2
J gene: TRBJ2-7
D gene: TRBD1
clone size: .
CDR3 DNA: TGTGCCAGCCAAGAAGGGACAGCACCTTACGAGCAGTACTTC
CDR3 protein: CASQEGTAPYEQYF

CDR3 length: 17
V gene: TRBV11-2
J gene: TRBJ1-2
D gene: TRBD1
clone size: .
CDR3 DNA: TGTGCCAGCAGCCTAAACCAGGACAGGGTACAGGACTATGGCTACACCTTC
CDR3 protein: CASSLNQDRVQDYGYTF

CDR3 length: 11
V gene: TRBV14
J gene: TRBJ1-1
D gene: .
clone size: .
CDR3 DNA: TGTGCCAGCAGCCGGAGCCGTGAAGCTTTCTTT
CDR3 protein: CASSRSREAFF

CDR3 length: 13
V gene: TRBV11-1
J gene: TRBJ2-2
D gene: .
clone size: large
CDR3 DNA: TGTGCCAGCAGCCTACCGGGAAACGGGGAGCTGTTTTTT
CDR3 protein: CASSLPGNGELFF

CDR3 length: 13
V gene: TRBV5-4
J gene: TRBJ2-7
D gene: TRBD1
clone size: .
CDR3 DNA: TGTGCCAGCAGCTTGACAGGGGGGAAAGAGCAGTACTTC
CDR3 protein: CASSLTGGKEQYF

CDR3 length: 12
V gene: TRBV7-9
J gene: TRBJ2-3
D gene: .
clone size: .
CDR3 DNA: TGTGCCAGCAGCTTAGAACCAGATACGCAGTATTTT
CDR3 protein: CASSLEPDTQYF

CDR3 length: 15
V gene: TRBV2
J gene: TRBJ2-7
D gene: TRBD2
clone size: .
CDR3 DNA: TGTGCCAGCAGTGATTTAGCGGGGGGCAACATGGAGCAGTACTTC
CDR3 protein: CASSDLAGGNMEQYF

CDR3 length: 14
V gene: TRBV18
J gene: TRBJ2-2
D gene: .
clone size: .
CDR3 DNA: TGTGCCAGCTCACCGCAGGGATTAAGCGGGGAGCTGTTTTTT
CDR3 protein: CASSPQGLSGELFF

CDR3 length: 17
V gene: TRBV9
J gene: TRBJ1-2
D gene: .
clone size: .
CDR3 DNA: TGTGCCAGCAGCGTACTTCCCACAGGGAGAGCATTCTATGGCTACACCTTC
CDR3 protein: CASSVLPTGRAFYGYTF

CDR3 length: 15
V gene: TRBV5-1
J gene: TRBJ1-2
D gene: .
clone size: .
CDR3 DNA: TGCGCCAGCAGTCCTGGTGGAGATACTAACTATGGCTACACCTTC
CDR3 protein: CASSPGGDTNYGYTF

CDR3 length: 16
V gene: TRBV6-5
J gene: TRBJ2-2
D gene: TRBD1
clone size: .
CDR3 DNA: TGTGCCAGCAGTTACTCGGGACAGGGTAACACCGGGGAGCTGTTTTTT
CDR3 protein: CASSYSGQGNTGELFF

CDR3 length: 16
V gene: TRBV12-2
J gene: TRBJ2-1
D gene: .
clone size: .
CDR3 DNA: TGTGCAAGTCGCTTAGGTGGTGACAGGGGATACAATGAGCAGTTCTTC
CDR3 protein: CASRLGGDRGYNEQFF

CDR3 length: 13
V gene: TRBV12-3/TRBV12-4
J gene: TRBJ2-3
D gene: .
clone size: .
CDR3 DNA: TGTGCCAGCAGTTTAACCCGCACAGATACGCAGTATTTT
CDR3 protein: CASSLTRTDTQYF

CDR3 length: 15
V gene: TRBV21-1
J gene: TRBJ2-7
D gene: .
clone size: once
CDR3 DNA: TGTGCCAGCACAACACTCGGGACATCCGAGGGGGAGCAGTACTTC
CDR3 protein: CASTTLGTSEGEQYF

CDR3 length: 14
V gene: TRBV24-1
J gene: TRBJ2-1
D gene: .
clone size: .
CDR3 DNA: TGTGCCACCAGTGACCTGCGGCATTACGATGAGCAGTTCTTC
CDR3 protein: CATSDLRHYDEQFF

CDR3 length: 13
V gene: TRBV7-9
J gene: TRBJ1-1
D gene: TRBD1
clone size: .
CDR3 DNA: TGTGCCAGCAGCCGAGGGACAGTTCGGTGGGCTTTCTTT
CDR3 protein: CASSRGTVRWAFF

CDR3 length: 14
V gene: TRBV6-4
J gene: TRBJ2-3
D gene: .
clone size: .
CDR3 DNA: TGTGCCAGCAGTGATGGGACCGACACAGATACGCAGTATTTT
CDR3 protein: CASSDGTDTDTQYF

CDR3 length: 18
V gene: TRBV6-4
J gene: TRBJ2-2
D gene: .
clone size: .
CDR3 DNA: TGTGCCAGCAGTGACTCAGGAAAGGGCTTCGCGAACACCGGGGAGCTGTTTTTT
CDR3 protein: CASSDSGKGFANTGELFF

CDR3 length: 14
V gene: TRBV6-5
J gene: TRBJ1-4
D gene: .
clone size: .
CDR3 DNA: TGTGCCAGCAGCGACCCAAGGGTCGGTGAAAAACTGTTTTTT
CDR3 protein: CASSDPRVGEKLFF

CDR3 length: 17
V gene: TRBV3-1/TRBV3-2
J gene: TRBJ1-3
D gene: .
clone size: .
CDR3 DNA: TGTGCCAGCAGCCAAGAGTTCGGAGGGCCAGGGCGAGACACCATATATTTT
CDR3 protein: CASSQEFGGPGRDTIYF

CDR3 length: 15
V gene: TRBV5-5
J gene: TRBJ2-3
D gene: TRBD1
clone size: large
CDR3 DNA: TGTGCCAGCAGCTTGGCCACAGGGGTAAGAGATACGCAGTATTTT
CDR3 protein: CASSLATGVRDTQYF

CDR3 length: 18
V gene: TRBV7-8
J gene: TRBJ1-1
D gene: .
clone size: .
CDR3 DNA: TGTGCCAGCAGCTTAGGTTTCGGGGCCGTCCGAAGGGGCACTGAAGCTTTCTTT
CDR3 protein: CASSLGFGAVRRGTEAFF

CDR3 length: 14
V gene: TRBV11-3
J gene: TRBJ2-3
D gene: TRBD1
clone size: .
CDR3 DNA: TGTGCCAGCAGCCAGGGACAGCGCACAGATACGCAGTATTTT
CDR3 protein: CASSQGQRTDTQYF

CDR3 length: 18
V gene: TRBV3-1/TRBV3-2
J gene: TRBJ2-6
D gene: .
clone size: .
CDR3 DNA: TGTGCCAGCAGCCAAGGGTACGCTCACCGCCCTGGGGCCAACGTCCTGACTTTC
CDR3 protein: CASSQGYAHRPGANVLTF

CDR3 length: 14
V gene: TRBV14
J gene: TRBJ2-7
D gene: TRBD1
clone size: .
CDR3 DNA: TGTGCCAGCAGCAAAGCCGCCACAGGGGTCGAGCAGTACTTC
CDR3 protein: CASSKAATGVEQYF

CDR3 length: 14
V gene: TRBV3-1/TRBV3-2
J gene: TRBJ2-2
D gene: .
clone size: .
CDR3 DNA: TGTGCCAGCAGCCAAGTTCCGGGGATCGGGGAGCTGTTTTTT
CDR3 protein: CASSQVPGIGELFF

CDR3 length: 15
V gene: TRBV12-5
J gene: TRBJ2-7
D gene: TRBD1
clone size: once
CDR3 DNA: TGTGCTAGTGGTTTGAGACCCGGGACAGGGCCCGAGCAGTACTTC
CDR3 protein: CASGLRPGTGPEQYF

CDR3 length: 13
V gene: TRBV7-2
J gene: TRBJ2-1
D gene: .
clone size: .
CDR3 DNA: TGTGCCAGCAGCTTTAGCTTTAACAATGAGCAGTTCTTC
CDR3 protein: CASSFSFNNEQFF

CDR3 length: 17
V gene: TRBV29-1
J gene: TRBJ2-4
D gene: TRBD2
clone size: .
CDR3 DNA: TGCAGCGTTGCAGGGACTAGCGGGACCCTAGCCAAAAACATTCAGTACTTC
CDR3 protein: CSVAGTSGTLAKNIQYF

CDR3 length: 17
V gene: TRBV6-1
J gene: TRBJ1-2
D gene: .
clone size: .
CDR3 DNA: TGTGCCAGCAGTGACGGGACACGGGTATCTGTTAACTATGGCTACACCTTC
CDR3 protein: CASSDGTRVSVNYGYTF

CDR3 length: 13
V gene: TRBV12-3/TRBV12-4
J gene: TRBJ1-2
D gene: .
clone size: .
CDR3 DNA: TGTGCCAGCAGTTTATCGACACCTGGAGGCTACACCTTC
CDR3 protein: CASSLSTPGGYTF

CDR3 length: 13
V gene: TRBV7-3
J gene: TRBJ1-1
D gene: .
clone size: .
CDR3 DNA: TGTGCCAGCAGCTCAGGGTCTTATACTGAAGCTTTCTTT
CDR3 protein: CASSSGSYTEAFF

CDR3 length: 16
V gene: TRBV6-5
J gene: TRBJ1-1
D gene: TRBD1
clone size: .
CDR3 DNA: TGTGCCAGCAGTTACCGGTCCCCCTCAGGGGGGACTGAAGCTTTCTTT
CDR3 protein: CASSYRSPSGGTEAFF

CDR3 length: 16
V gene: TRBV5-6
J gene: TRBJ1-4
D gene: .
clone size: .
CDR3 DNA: TGTGCCAGCAGCTTGATGATCTTGACTACTAATGAAAAACTGTTTTTT
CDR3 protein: CASSLMILTTNEKLFF

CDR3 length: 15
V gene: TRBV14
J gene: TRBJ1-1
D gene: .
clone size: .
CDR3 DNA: TGTGCCAGCAATAAGGACGGCCTGATGAACACTGAAGCTTTCTTT
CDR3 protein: CASNKDGLMNTEAFF

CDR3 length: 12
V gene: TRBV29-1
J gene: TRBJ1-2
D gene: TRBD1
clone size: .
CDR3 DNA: TGCAGCGCGGACAGGGGATCTGGTGGCTACACCTTC
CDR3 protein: CSADRGSGGYTF

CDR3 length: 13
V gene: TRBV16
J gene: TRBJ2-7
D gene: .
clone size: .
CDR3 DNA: TGTGCCAGCAGCCAAGGCGGACTTAAGGGGCAGTACTTC
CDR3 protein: CASSQGGLKGQYF